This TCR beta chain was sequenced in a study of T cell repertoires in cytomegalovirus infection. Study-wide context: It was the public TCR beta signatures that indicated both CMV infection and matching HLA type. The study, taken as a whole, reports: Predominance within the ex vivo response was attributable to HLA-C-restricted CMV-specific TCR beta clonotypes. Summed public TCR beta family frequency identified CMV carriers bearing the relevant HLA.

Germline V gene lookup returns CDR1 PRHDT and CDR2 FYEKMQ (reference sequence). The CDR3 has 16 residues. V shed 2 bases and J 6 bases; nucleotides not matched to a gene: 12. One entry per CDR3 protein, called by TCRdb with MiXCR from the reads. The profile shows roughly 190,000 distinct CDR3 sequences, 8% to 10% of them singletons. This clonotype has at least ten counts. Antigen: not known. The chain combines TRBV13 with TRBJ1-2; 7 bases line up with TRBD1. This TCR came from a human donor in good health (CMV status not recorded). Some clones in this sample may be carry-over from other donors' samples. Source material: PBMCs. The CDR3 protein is CASSLRGPGEMDGYTF. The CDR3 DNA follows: TGTGCCAGCAGCTTAAGGGGGCCAGGGGAGATGGATGGCTACACCTTC.